A single sample is the source of the 27 T cell receptor beta chains below, sequenced in a study of regulatory T cells in long-lasting Graves disease. Noted time point: newly diagnosed GD, antithyroid drugs for less than 3 months. After RNA was extracted from PBMCs, the TCR library was made from it. HTBI primers from iRepertoire and Arm-PCR of CDR3 regions yielded the TCR beta libraries. TCRdb reprocessed the multiplex PCR reads via MiXCR and lists one record per CDR3 protein. The repertoire holds 250,000 to 400,000 distinct CDR3 sequences, with approximately 20% as singletons. Source: peripheral blood mononuclear cells (PBMCs), taken at new diagnosis, from a patient treated with antithyroid drugs. All receptors come from a female donor with Graves disease.

With respect to this clonotype: A far larger clone differs by one base, so this is likely a read error. V is TRBV28 and J is TRBJ2-3, with TRBD1 matching 8 bases. With the DNA end fitting TRBJ2-7 better, the J assignment may be wrong. CDR3 size: 15 residues. Germline loops: CDR1 MDHEN, CDR2 SYDVKM. The DNA for the CDR3 is TGTGCCAGCAGTTTATCCAGGACAGGGAACTACGAGCAGTACTTC. Its translation is CASSLSRTGNYEQYF.

Many counts were recorded for this clonotype. CDR3 DNA: TGTGCCAGCAGCTTAGCTAGCGGAAAAGAGACCCAGTACTTC. Translated, it gives CASSLASGKETQYF. This chain uses TRBV7-9 with TRBJ2-5; a possible D gene is TRBD2 (6 bases). CDR1 is SEHNR and CDR2 is FQNEAQ in the germline V gene (reference sequence). The CDR3 consists of 14 residues. Trimming shortened V by 0 bases and J by 3 bases, and 8 bases separated the two germline ends.

This clonotype has a count of ten or more. This chain links TRBV11-2 with TRBJ1-6; D is perhaps TRBD1 (5 bases). The germline V gene has CDR1 SGHAT and CDR2 FQNNGV. This CDR3 region has 14 residues. Deletions cut 4 bases from V and 8 bases from J, with 12 bases between. The CDR3 spells CASSSAGDHSPLHF. CDR3 nucleotide sequence: TGTGCCAGCAGCTCTGCCGGGGACCATTCACCCCTCCACTTT.

This clonotype has a handful of counts. The chain uses TRBV20-1 and TRBJ2-7, with 8 bases that match TRBD2. V lost 3 bases, J lost 12 bases, and 7 bases stayed unmatched. Looked up from germline, CDR1 is DFQATT and CDR2 is SNEGSKA (reference sequence). The CDR3 runs to 11 residues. The CDR3 loop is CSASEAGVRYF. Written as DNA, the CDR3 is TGCAGTGCTAGTGAAGCGGGAGTTAGGTACTTC.

In regard to this clonotype: A far bigger clonotype differs at one base, so this is likely a read error. The chain combines TRBV25-1 with TRBJ1-1; no firm D call. The germline CDR1 and CDR2 sequences are MGHDK and SYGVNS. The CDR3 has 14 residues. V lost 4 bases to trimming and J lost 6 bases, with 15 bases between them. CDR3 region: CASSGREANAEAFF. CDR3 DNA sequence: TGTGCCAGCAGTGGGAGAGAGGCCAACGCTGAAGCTTTCTTT. Full variable domain (remainder filled in from reference TRBV25-1 and TRBJ1-1): EADIYQTPRYLVIGTGKKITLECSQTMGHDKMYWYQQDPGMELHLIHYSYGVNSTEKGDLSSESTVSRIRTEHFPLTLESARPSHTSQYLCASSGREANAEAFFGQGTRLTVV.

Comment on this clonotype: A much larger clone differs by one base, so this may be a read error. DNA of the CDR3: TGTGCCAGCAGTGATCTGAAAGCGGGAATCTTCAATGAGCAGTTCTTC. It encodes CASSDLKAGIFNEQFF. The V and J genes are TRBV25-1 and TRBJ2-1; 7 positions agree with TRBD2. The CDR3 is 16 amino acids. Germline V gene sequence: CDR1 MGHDK, CDR2 SYGVNS. Trimming removed 3 bases from V and 6 bases from J; junction bases left unmatched: 11.

The V call is TRBV11-3, the J call TRBJ2-5; TRBD1 agrees at 8 bases. The ends lost 5 bases at V and 2 bases at J; junction bases unmatched: 19. Germline V gene data show CDR1 as SGHNT and CDR2 as YENEEA. The CDR3 runs to 19 residues. In DNA, the CDR3 is TGTGCCAGCAGCCCGAGGGGGTGGGACAGGACCCCAATTCAAGAGACCCAGTACTTC. Amino acids: CASSPRGWDRTPIQETQYF.

This clonotype was found many times. This chain links TRBV7-9 with TRBJ2-1; the match to TRBD1 covers 8 bases. CDR1 is SEHNR and CDR2 is FQNEAQ in the germline V gene (reference sequence). Trimming at V came to 1 base and at J to 6 bases, leaving 2 bases not matched to a gene. CDR3 length equals 14 residues. CDR3: CASSLGTGPNEQFF. In DNA form, the CDR3 reads TGTGCCAGCAGCTTAGGGACAGGGCCCAATGAGCAGTTCTTC.

This clonotype was seen at least ten times. The rearrangement links TRBV7-8 to TRBJ1-4; unclear D gene. With 2 bases removed from V and 4 bases from J, the gap between germline ends came to 11 bases. CDR1 is SGHVS and CDR2 is FQNEAQ in the germline V gene. The CDR3 runs to 15 residues. The CDR3 sequence: CASSLFARLNEKLFF. The CDR3 nucleotides are TGTGCCAGCAGCTTATTTGCGCGCCTTAATGAAAAACTGTTTTTT.

This clonotype appeared many times. For the CDR3, the DNA is TGCAGCTCCCGGACAGGGAGCTATGGCTACACCTTC. Protein product: CSSRTGSYGYTF. The chain employs TRBV29-1 and TRBJ1-2; 8 bases match TRBD1. The CDR3 contains 12 residues. Germline V CDR1 and CDR2: SQVTM, ANQGSEA. J lost 4 bases, V lost 8 bases, and 6 bases had no gene match. The full variable domain, in which reference TRBV29-1 and TRBJ1-2 provide the parts outside the CDR3, is SAVISQKPSRDICQRGTSLTIQCQVDSQVTMMFWYRQQPGQSLTLIATANQGSEATYESGFVIDKFPISRPNLTFSTLTVSNMSPEDSSIYLCSSRTGSYGYTFGSGTRLTVV.

This clonotype was recorded many times. The V call is TRBV12-3 or TRBV12-4, the J call TRBJ1-5; possible D gene TRBD1, 5 bases. CDR3 length: 14 residues. V dropped 5 bases and J dropped 3 bases, with 11 bases sitting between them. CDR3 DNA sequence: TGTGCCAGCAGTGAAACGGGACCCAATCAGCCCCAGCATTTT. This gives the protein CASSETGPNQPQHF.

The V gene is TRBV15, the J gene TRBJ2-5; D remains unclear. Germline V gene sequence: CDR1 LNHNV, CDR2 YYDKDF (reference sequence). V lost 1 base and J 1 base, leaving 13 bases between the germline ends. This CDR3 contains 16 residues. The CDR3: CATSRGSSGGQETQYF. Here the CDR3 DNA reads TGTGCCACCAGCAGAGGCAGTTCCGGCGGCCAAGAGACCCAGTACTTC.

This clonotype was counted many times. The chain couples TRBV29-1 to TRBJ1-1, with unresolved D. There are 12 residues in the CDR3. Looked up from germline, CDR1 is SQVTM and CDR2 is ANQGSEA. Between the trimmed V and J ends, which lost 2 bases and 7 bases, there was a span of 11 bases. CDR3 loop: CSVEKPGVEAFF. The CDR3 DNA follows: TGCAGCGTTGAAAAACCGGGAGTTGAAGCTTTCTTT.

This clonotype was counted only a few times. The CDR3 loop is CAWSVPSPRETQYF. CDR3 nucleotides: TGTGCCTGGAGTGTACCTAGCCCAAGGGAGACCCAGTACTTC. The chain couples TRBV30 to TRBJ2-5; D possibly corresponds to TRBD2 (5 bases). The V end was cut by 0 bases, the J end by 5 bases, with 13 bases between. From germline, CDR1 is GTSNPN and CDR2 SVGIG (reference sequence). This CDR3 is 14 amino acids long.

Comment on this clonotype: This could be a read error, since a much larger clone is one nucleotide away. CDR3 bases: TGTGCCAGCAGCCAGATGACACGGGGCGAGACCCAGTACTTC. This translates into CASSQMTRGETQYF. The chain combines TRBV3-1 with TRBJ2-1; D tentatively fits TRBD1 or TRBD2 (5 bases each). The J call may be in error: the DNA end matches TRBJ2-5 better. Germline V lookup: CDR1 LGHDT, CDR2 YNNKEL (reference sequence). This CDR3 spans 14 amino acids.

The table lists this clonotype with a few counts. One base away lies a much larger clone, so this may be a sequencing read error. The V call is TRBV2, the J call TRBJ2-2, with 9 bases matching TRBD2. The CDR3 runs 14 residues. Germline CDR1 is SNHLY and CDR2 is FYNNEI. CDR3 region: CASKPGLAGGKLFF. The CDR3 DNA sequence: TGTGCCAGCAAGCCGGGACTAGCAGGCGGGAAGCTGTTTTTT.

Notes on this clonotype: A much larger clonotype is one base distant, so this may be a read error. The V gene is TRBV27, the J gene TRBJ2-7; 14 nucleotides match TRBD2. The CDR3 is 17 residues long. V dropped 5 bases and J dropped 7; count of bases not matched to a gene: 13. Germline CDR1 MNHEY, CDR2 SMNVEV (reference sequence). CDR3 sequence (DNA): TGTGCCAGCAGTCCGCGGACTAGCGGGGGGCCCTACAATGAGCAGTACTTC. This translates into CASSPRTSGGPYNEQYF.

V and J are TRBV19 and TRBJ1-4; no firm D call. The CDR3 is 16 residues long. CDR1 LNHDA and CDR2 SQIVND come from the germline V gene (reference sequence). V lost 5 bases and J 0 bases, leaving 13 bases between the germline ends. The CDR3 protein is CASSPSNSATNEKLFF. DNA of the CDR3: TGTGCCAGTAGTCCCTCAAACTCTGCAACTAATGAAAAACTGTTTTTT.

This clonotype was found many times. This chain uses TRBV7-2 with TRBJ2-7; TRBD2 matches 8 bases. The junction had 3 bases not matched to a gene; V was cut back by 5 bases and J by 0 bases. The CDR3 sequence is 14 residues long. CDR1 and CDR2 from the germline V gene are SGHTA and FQGNSA. This CDR3 reads CASSPGRGSYEQYF. The CDR3 DNA reads as TGTGCCAGCAGCCCCGGGAGGGGCTCCTACGAGCAGTACTTC. The entire variable domain, with the rest obtained from reference TRBV7-2 and TRBJ2-7, is as follows: GAGVSQSPSNKVTEKGKDVELRCDPISGHTALYWYRQSLGQGLEFLIYFQGNSAPDKSGLPSDRFSAERTGGSVSTLTIQRTQQEDSAVYLCASSPGRGSYEQYFGPGTRLTVT.

This clonotype has a count of ten or more. J is TRBJ2-3 and V is TRBV24-1, with TRBD1 as a possible D gene (6 bases). Trimming pared 9 bases from V and 2 bases from J, leaving 14 bases between. CDR3 length equals 14 residues. CDR1 is KGHDR and CDR2 is SFDVKD in the germline V gene. CDR3 sequence: CATCRQAPTDTQYF. The CDR3, as DNA: TGTGCCACCTGTCGACAGGCCCCCACAGATACGCAGTATTTT.

This chain links TRBV7-8 with TRBJ2-1; D remains ambiguous. The germline V gene has CDR1 SGHVS and CDR2 FQNEAQ. Trimming stripped 5 bases from V and 7 bases from J, with 15 bases between. This CDR3 spans 14 amino acids. CDR3: CASSPEAVSNEQFF. The CDR3 region has the DNA TGTGCCAGCAGCCCCGAGGCAGTATCGAATGAGCAGTTCTTC.

The rearrangement uses TRBV28 and TRBJ2-2; TRBD1 aligns across 8 bases. V lost 8 bases to trimming and J lost 4 bases; unmatched junction nucleotides: 12. Germline V gene sequence: CDR1 MDHEN, CDR2 SYDVKM. The length of the CDR3 is 16 residues. CDR3 in DNA: TGTGCCAGCGGAGGGGCGACAGGGGATGGCACCGGGGAGCTGTTTTTT. This gives the protein CASGGATGDGTGELFF.

The chain joins TRBV11-3 to TRBJ1-5; D is unresolved. CDR3 length: 14 amino acids. Looked up from germline, CDR1 is SGHNT and CDR2 is YENEEA. V shed 1 base and J shed 4 bases, with 8 bases lying between them. This chain's CDR3 is CASSLVSGNQPQHF. The CDR3 DNA is TGTGCCAGCAGCTTAGTATCGGGAAATCAGCCCCAGCATTTT. The full variable domain, with the rest looked up from reference TRBV11-3 and TRBJ1-5, is EAGVVQSPRYKIIEKKQPVAFWCNPISGHNTLYWYLQNLGQGPELLIRYENEEAVDDSQLPKDRFSAERLKGVDSTLKIQPAELGDSAVYLCASSLVSGNQPQHFGDGTRLSIL.

This clonotype was recorded many times. The rearrangement joins TRBV5-1 to TRBJ2-1; the D is unclear. The V and J ends lost 4 bases and 7 bases respectively, with 12 bases between them. Looked up from germline, CDR1 is SGHRS and CDR2 is YFSETQ. This CDR3 has 13 amino acids. The CDR3 is CASSVILENEQFF. In DNA, the CDR3 is TGCGCCAGCAGCGTGATTCTAGAAAATGAGCAGTTCTTC.

This clonotype was detected ten times or more. This chain connects TRBV28 to TRBJ1-1; perhaps TRBD1 as D (5 bases). CDR3 length equals 13 residues. CDR1 MDHEN and CDR2 SYDVKM come from the germline V gene. With 7 bases removed from V and 5 bases from J, the gap between germline ends came to 14 bases. DNA of the CDR3: TGTGCCAGCACCTACATCGGGGGAACTGAAGCTTTCTTT. It yields the protein CASTYIGGTEAFF.

This chain connects TRBV2 to TRBJ2-3, with D unresolved. The ends were cut back, 6 bases at V and 5 bases at J, with 12 bases in the middle. Germline CDR1 SNHLY, CDR2 FYNNEI. This CDR3 spans 13 amino acids. CDR3 in amino acids: CASSLSWGDTQYF. In DNA form, the CDR3 reads TGTGCCAGCAGCCTGTCGTGGGGAGATACGCAGTATTTT.

This clonotype was seen at least ten times. The rearrangement links TRBV28 to TRBJ2-2; perhaps TRBD1 as D (6 bases). This CDR3 has 15 residues. Germline V lookup: CDR1 MDHEN, CDR2 SYDVKM. V shed 6 bases and J shed 2 bases, with 13 bases lying between them. CDR3 sequence: CASRSGTLNTGELFF. CDR3 nucleotides: TGTGCCAGCAGGTCCGGGACACTCAACACCGGGGAGCTGTTTTTT.